This TCR beta chain is drawn from a study of blood T cell repertoires in COVID-19 (dated by TCRdb to the early 2020s). General notes on the study: Collaborator samples came from the United States, Italy and Spain and covered acute and convalescent phases of COVID-19. The material from the prospective study consisted of cDNA or gDNA derived from T cells, B-cell-depleted T cells, or PBMCs. The dataset comprised deeply sampled blood TCRbeta repertoires from subjects exposed to, actively infected with, or recovered from COVID-19. The repertoires were released in a freely available public database meant as a resource for research on the immune response to SARS-CoV-2. Samples came from the ongoing ImmuneRACE study (first 160 participants) plus 1,254 subjects from 6 global collaborators. Sample metadata almost always included a de-identified subject ID, COVID-19 status, age in years and sex. HLA class I and class II types, where available, came from metadata supplied by the sample provider rather than from assay-based typing. The paper's findings and limits, for the study overall: How much clinical and demographic metadata was included differed by source and by participant, and the metadata was provided uncurated.

TCRbeta CDR3 regions were amplified from genomic DNA using the immunoSEQ Assay, a bias-controlled multiplex PCR. As for how the authors treated the data: The number of nucleated cells in each sample was estimated from the amplification of reference gene primers within the assay. To quantify the absolute abundance of each unique TCRbeta CDR3 rearrangement, sequence reads were collapsed and filtered. For each sample, productive Simpson clonality was calculated by taking the square root of Simpson's diversity index across productive rearrangements. Imported from immuneACCESS, the table was reduced by TCRdb to in-frame sequences with V and J called. These copies leave out some clones; in studies compared against another copy, an unresolved V gene accounts for under half, and the cause of the remainder is not known. That table supplies the V and J calls and clone size; D and trimming were determined from the DNA. In all, the sample holds about 270,000 clones, and about 88% of those were seen once. The ten largest clones represent roughly 4% of the sample.

Samples from volunteer blood donors who had recovered from COVID-19 were contributed by a second Seattle source. The collaborating institutions used their own protocols to collect whole blood in K2EDTA tubes. Collaborator samples were shipped for TCRbeta analysis as frozen whole blood, isolated PBMCs, or DNA extracted from either sample type. Concerning this clone: The antigen it recognizes is unknown. No per-base quality is available; no much larger clone lies one base away.

Including the terminal cysteine and phenylalanine, the CDR3 comprises 14 residues. Only the CDR3 DNA is retained, 42 bases long and in frame from the first base. The germline V gene (reference sequence) sets CDR1 to MNHEY and CDR2 to SMNVEV. The V and J ends are trimmed by 3 bases and 3 bases, leaving 11 bases between them. Sequencing was performed on peripheral blood. The TCR comes from a man aged 60-69 years who had recovered from COVID-19. The chain employs TRBV27 and TRBJ1-2, with a weak D call of TRBD1 (6 bases match). This receptor has the CDR3 CASSFWAGDYGYTF. The DNA is TGTGCCAGCAGTTTTTGGGCAGGGGACTATGGCTACACCTTC.